A selection of T cell receptor beta chains follows, all from one sample in a study of beta chain features in type 1 diabetes. Only in-frame clones appear in the TCRdb table, and some are missing; sequencing was by immunoSEQ multiplex PCR. The table has under 950,000 clones, 15% to 20% seen once. The sample was naive CD4+ T cells from blood. All receptors derive from a woman in her late teens or twenties in good health. Both conserved end residues are part of each CDR3.

V gene: TRBV6-5; CDR3 protein: CASSSLAGASYEQYF
V gene: TRBV5-1; CDR3 protein: CASSYGHYYGYTF
V gene: TRBV2; CDR3 protein: CASSAGGLSTDTQYF
V gene: TRBV18; CDR3 protein: CASSPPVRQETQYF
V gene: TRBV18; CDR3 protein: CASSHGLERGNEQFF
V gene: TRBV29-1; CDR3 protein: CSVNAGQGIGYTF
V gene: TRBV7-6; CDR3 protein: CASSARGFGEKLFF
V gene: TRBV7-2; CDR3 protein: CASSRGMGLGAFF
V gene: TRBV6-6; CDR3 protein: CASSYSQGVIYGYTF
V gene: TRBV20-1; CDR3 protein: CSGQAYNEQFF